This T cell receptor beta chain was sequenced for a study of blood T cells in healthy people across ages. A J-beta primer mix and a sample-barcoded 5' primer were used in a second PCR of roughly 7 to 12 cycles. Researchers report that a template-switch adaptor with 12 random nucleotides tagged each cDNA molecule. A single record per CDR3 protein comes from TCRdb applying MiXCR to the 5' RACE reads. The table includes hundreds of thousands of distinct CDR3 sequences, 29% detected once. Study results and limitations: Long-lived donors had more naive CD4+ cells and higher diversity than aged donors. Donor CMV infection status was unknown, possibly confounding age-related changes in expanded clonotypes.

On this clonotype: Antigen unknown.

This CDR3 contains 13 residues. Germline CDR1 is SGHVS and CDR2 is FQNEAQ. The TCR comes from a woman aged 80 or over in good health. The V call is TRBV7-8, the J call TRBJ2-1, with a weak D call TRBD2 (5 bases). The J call may be in error: the DNA end matches TRBJ2-7 better. Sequencing was performed on blood. Written as DNA, the CDR3 is TGTGCCAGCAGCTTCGGACTCTACAATGAGCAGTACTTC. This gives the protein CASSFGLYNEQYF.